Given below is one T cell receptor (beta chain) in context. The target of this receptor is not known. No much larger clone exists at a distance of one base, and base qualities are not known. Healthy HIV-negative adults with no recently reported acute infections or vaccinations were included as donors. Every donor was a Caucasian adult residing in Nashville, Tennessee, USA. CD4+ T cells were enriched through magnetic negative selection, after which naive cells were positively selected on CD45RA and the remaining negative fraction served as the memory subset. Blood was collected by leukapheresis, and PBMCs were isolated by Ficoll-Histopaque density gradient centrifugation and then cryopreserved in liquid nitrogen vapor phase. Purity and quantity of every magnetically sorted T cell population were checked by analytical flow cytometry. Each sorted fraction had its genomic DNA isolated and then quantified by UV absorbance on a Nanodrop 2000c.

TCR CDR3 regions were amplified from genomic DNA by multiplex PCR using the deep immunoSEQ assay. Extracted genomic DNA from each cell subset was distributed evenly across all wells of several immunoSEQ 96-well plates, and each plate was treated as a replicate. For sorted subsets, 200 to 250 ng of genomic DNA, equivalent to about 30,000 T cell genomes, went into each replicate PCR. Purified libraries were measured with a Qubit 3.0 fluorometer, size-checked on a Bioanalyzer 2100, and measured again with the KAPA Library Quantification kit. Every immunoSEQ 96-well plate was sequenced on a dedicated single-read 150-cycle Illumina NextSeq 550 flow cell. The paper's processing steps were these. Because only junctional sequences without quality scores were contained in the immunoSEQ output, filtering matching that applied to full-length reads could not be performed. To assign V/J genes and CDR3, sequences were annotated against IMGT germline references using PyIR, a Python wrapper for IgBLAST v1.9. Reads were filtered out if the reads had weak V/J assignments (E-value above 1e-6), no CDR3, stop codons, out-of-frame junctions, or ambiguous translated residues. V3J clonotypes were defined as sequences sharing the same inferred V gene, J gene, and CDR3 amino acid sequence. Percentage overlap between repertoires was calculated by dividing the number of shared unique clonotypes by the size of the smaller repertoire. Three approaches were used to assess repertoire richness: RTK rarefaction, the Chao1 estimator, and Recon v2.1 estimates of unobserved clonotypes. Generation probabilities for all TCRbeta clonotypes obtained by the gDNA method from a handful of donors were computed using OLGA. TCRdb carries this immuneACCESS record with in-frame sequences only. Its versions omit some clonotypes, under half of them owing to an unresolved V gene in the studies checked, with the rest unexplained. Clonal size and the V and J genes are those of that table, whereas D and trimming came from the DNA. The sample contains nearly 750,000 clones, 72% of them found a single time. The top ten clonotypes cover about 1.8% of the sample.

These data come from a study of shared clonotypes between healthy human individuals (dated by TCRdb to 2019 to 2021). With respect to the entire study: The cohort comprised two women and a few men aged 18 to 49 years. Blood TCR repertoires of roughly five healthy adults were deeply sequenced to estimate repertoire size and the extent of clonotype sharing between individuals. Leukapheresis yielded between about 0.94 and 8.9 billion PBMCs per donor. For each donor, CD4 naive and CD4 memory were each given three plates, CD8 naive was given two plates, and CD8 memory was given one plate. Libraries were prepared and TCR repertoires were sequenced by different laboratories using diverse techniques, in order to increase sequencing depth and limit assay-specific biases. Study-level results and caveats: Compared with non-shared clonotypes, the clonotypes found in all four sorted-subset donors had higher generation probabilities. Pairwise subsampling indicated that sequencing depth was expected to affect the degree of clonotype sharing among donors. Naive subsets generally had larger estimated clonotype richness than memory subsets. Sampling was restricted to blood, and TCR repertoires in tissues likely differ from the TCR repertoires found in blood. Even with the large sequencing depth, rarefaction of the sorted-subset datasets indicated that sequencing was incomplete. Because the study included only a small number of donors, the genetic and exposure-history diversity represented was limited. Across a handful of donors, 4.5% to 6.5% of naive CD4, 3% to 3.5% of naive CD8, 2.3% of memory CD4, and approximately 0.42% of memory CD8 clonotypes were shared.

CDR1 and CDR2, per the germline V gene, are SQVTM and ANQGSEA. CDR3 length: 13 amino acids, cysteine to phenylalanine. Only the CDR3 part of the read is kept: 39 bases, read in frame from the first base. V is reduced by 2 bases and J by 5 bases, leaving a spacing of 13 bases between them. Material for sequencing was memory CD4+ T cells sorted from blood. This sample's cell subset or site label indicates: CD45RA-negative fraction. This TCR was sampled from a woman in her twenties or thirties in good health. Recombination linked TRBV29-1 to TRBJ2-7; the D match is possibly TRBD1 or TRBD2, with 5 bases aligned in each. The CDR3 sequence is CSVERGVGDEQYF. DNA sequence: TGCAGCGTTGAACGGGGAGTGGGGGACGAGCAGTACTTC.